This TCR beta chain was identified in a study of CD8 T cells in Susac syndrome. This CDR3 has 12 amino acids. Germline-derived CDR1 and CDR2 are SEHNR and FQNEAQ (reference sequence). Trimming took off 7 bases at V and 7 bases at J, with 10 bases between the two ends. Negative isolation was used for CD8+ and CD4+ T cells and FACS enrichment for TEMRA cells. Reverse transcription of roughly 0.45 to 1 ug RNA was performed with random hexamers. The CDR3 of TCR beta was amplified by immunoSEQ multiplex PCR across 54 Vbeta and 13 Jbeta. TCRdb reprocessed the immunoSEQ multiplex PCR reads via MiXCR and lists one record per CDR3 protein. The sample contains about 300,000 distinct CDR3 sequences, over 75% of which appear only once.

The receptor's source is a human donor with multiple sclerosis. The genes are TRBV7-9 and TRBJ2-2; no reliable D call. The specimen was CD8+ T cells from PBMCs. CDR3 residues: CASTLLGGELFF. The CDR3 nucleotides read TGTGCCAGCACACTCCTGGGCGGGGAGCTGTTTTTT.